This is a list of T cell receptor beta chains from one sample in a study of OX40 agonist ivuxolimab in advanced cancers. Produced via immunoSEQ multiplex PCR; TCRdb's table is partial and in-frame only. The table lists about 89,000 clones, roughly 93% of them singletons. The sample here was CD4+ or CD8+ T cells sorted from blood, taken in a trial of the OX40 agonist ivuxolimab. Source of these receptors: an adult with an advanced solid tumor such as melanoma, head and neck, liver or kidney cancer. Each CDR3 is given with its conserved first and last residue. The D gene is left open where the match is weak. Some rows mark clone size as missing; the rest say once, few, many or name a class of expanded clone.

j_call d_call clone_size v_call cdr3_nt cdr3_aa
TRBJ1-6 NA once TRBV28 TGTGCCAGCAGTCCCGACAGGAATTCACCCCTCCACTTT CASSPDRNSPLHF
TRBJ2-5 NA NA TRBV15 TGTGCCACCAGCAGAGAGGTGGAGTACCAAGAGACCCAGTACTTC CATSREVEYQETQYF
TRBJ1-3 NA NA TRBV19 TGTGCCAGTAGTGCACAGGGTACTGGAAACACCATATATTTT CASSAQGTGNTIYF
TRBJ1-5 NA NA TRBV7-9 TGTGCCAGCAGCTTAGCTGGGGACAGCAATCAGCCCCAGCATTTT CASSLAGDSNQPQHF
TRBJ2-5 NA NA TRBV28 TGTGCCAGCAGTCCCCCGGTTACTCTAGAGACCCAGTACTTC CASSPPVTLETQYF
TRBJ1-2 NA NA TRBV19 TGTGCCAGTAGTATACAGGGATCTCCTATTCTCTATGGCTACACCTTC CASSIQGSPILYGYTF
TRBJ2-2 NA once TRBV18 TGTGCCAGCTCACCACCGGGCAGGAACACCGGGGAGCTGTTTTTT CASSPPGRNTGELFF
TRBJ2-7 TRBD1 NA TRBV30 TGTGCCTGGGGGGGACAGGGAGAGGGCTGGGTGCAGTACTTC CAWGGQGEGWVQYF
TRBJ2-7 TRBD2 NA TRBV18 TGTGCCAGCTCACCTAGCGGGGGGGCCCTTTCCTACGAGCAGTACTTC CASSPSGGALSYEQYF
TRBJ2-3 TRBD2 NA TRBV30 TGTGCCTGGGCCGGGACTAGCGGGAGAGCAGATACGCAGTATTTT CAWAGTSGRADTQYF
TRBJ2-5 TRBD2 once TRBV27 TGTGCCAGCAGTTTAGCGGGAGAGGGAGAGACCCAGTACTTC CASSLAGEGETQYF
TRBJ2-2 NA NA TRBV9 TGTGCCAGCAGCGCCGACAACGGCGGGGAGCTGTTTTTT CASSADNGGELFF
TRBJ2-5 NA NA TRBV5-1 TGCGCCAGCAGCTCCTTGAGTCCCCAAGAGACCCAGTACTTC CASSSLSPQETQYF
TRBJ2-7 NA NA TRBV15 TGTGCCACCAGCGTACACAGGGTGGACTACGAGCAGTACTTC CATSVHRVDYEQYF
TRBJ1-2 NA NA TRBV18 TGTGCCAGCTCACCTAGTTCCGGGGGCAGGGCTGGCTACACCTTC CASSPSSGGRAGYTF
TRBJ2-1 TRBD2 NA TRBV27 TGTGCCAGCAGTTCGGGACTAGCGGGACTTAATGAGCAGTTCTTC CASSSGLAGLNEQFF
TRBJ2-7 TRBD2 NA TRBV19 TGTGCCAGTAGTGTCCTAGCGGGAGTACCCTACGAGCAGTACTTC CASSVLAGVPYEQYF
TRBJ1-4 NA NA TRBV6-1 TGTGCCAGCAGTGAAAGTAGGCGGATTAATGAAAAACTGTTTTTT CASSESRRINEKLFF
TRBJ2-1 NA NA TRBV20-1 TGCAGTGCTAGCACACTCAATGAGCAGTTCTTC CSASTLNEQFF
TRBJ2-1 TRBD2 NA TRBV10-3 TGTGCCATCAGTGAGCGGGGGGGCAATGAGCAGTTCTTC CAISERGGNEQFF
TRBJ2-5 NA NA TRBV10-2 TGCGCCAGCAGTGACCGCGAGGGTGGGAAGACCCAGTACTTC CASSDREGGKTQYF
TRBJ2-1 NA NA TRBV25-1 TGTGCCAGCAGCCCATCCTGGGGACACTCCTACAATGAGCAGTTCTTC CASSPSWGHSYNEQFF
TRBJ2-3 NA NA TRBV27 TGTGCCAGCAGTTTATCTACCCTTAGCGGAGATACGCAGTATTTT CASSLSTLSGDTQYF
TRBJ1-3 NA NA TRBV30 TGTGCCTGGAGATCACCAAATAATCCGGACCTCTCTGGAAACACCATATATTTT CAWRSPNNPDLSGNTIYF
TRBJ1-4 NA once TRBV28 TGTGCCAGCAGTTTGTCTTCACAGGTCCCCCCTAATGAAAAACTGTTTTTT CASSLSSQVPPNEKLFF
TRBJ2-5 NA NA TRBV14 TGTGCCAGCAGCCCGTATGGGAGGGGGAAAACTCGGGAGACCCAGTACTTC CASSPYGRGKTRETQYF
TRBJ1-1 NA NA TRBV6-5 TGTGCCAGCAGTTACTCGAACGGGCCGCTGAACACTGAAGCTTTCTTT CASSYSNGPLNTEAFF
TRBJ2-7 TRBD2 NA TRBV18 TGTGCCAGCTCACCAGGCGAGACTAGCGGATACGAGCAGTACTTC CASSPGETSGYEQYF
TRBJ1-6 TRBD1 once TRBV6-1 TGTGCCAGCACTCAGGACAGGAATAATTCACCCCTCCACTTT CASTQDRNNSPLHF
TRBJ2-2 NA NA TRBV6-1 TGTGCCAGCATGGGGCAATCCACCGGGGAGCTGTTTTTT CASMGQSTGELFF
TRBJ2-1 TRBD2 NA TRBV5-6 TGTGCCAGCAGCCGACTAGCGGGATACAATGAGCAGTTCTTC CASSRLAGYNEQFF
TRBJ1-6 NA NA TRBV7-2 TGTGCCAGCAGCCGTCCTCAAGGGGTGTCCTATAATTCACCCCTCCACTTT CASSRPQGVSYNSPLHF
TRBJ2-2 TRBD1 few TRBV7-9 TGTGCCAGCAGCTTAACAGGGGCCGGGGAGCTGTTTTTT CASSLTGAGELFF
TRBJ2-1 TRBD1 few TRBV2 TGTGCCAGCAGCGGACAGGGGGGTCTGGGTGAGCAGTTCTTC CASSGQGGLGEQFF
TRBJ2-5 NA NA TRBV19 TGTGCCAGTAGTATCCAGGGGGGGCAAGAGACCCAGTACTTC CASSIQGGQETQYF
TRBJ2-3 TRBD1 NA TRBV5-1 TGCGCCAGCAGCTTTACAGGGGAGACAGATACGCAGTATTTT CASSFTGETDTQYF
TRBJ2-3 NA NA TRBV7-2 TGTGCCACCCAGGGGTCCCGCACAGATACGCAGTATTTT CATQGSRTDTQYF
TRBJ2-3 NA NA TRBV2 TGTGCCAGCAGTGCCGGGGGGCGCACAGATACGCAGTATTTT CASSAGGRTDTQYF
TRBJ2-4 TRBD1 NA TRBV18 TGTGCCAGCTCACCTTTCAGGGGGCAGGGTAACATTCAGTACTTC CASSPFRGQGNIQYF